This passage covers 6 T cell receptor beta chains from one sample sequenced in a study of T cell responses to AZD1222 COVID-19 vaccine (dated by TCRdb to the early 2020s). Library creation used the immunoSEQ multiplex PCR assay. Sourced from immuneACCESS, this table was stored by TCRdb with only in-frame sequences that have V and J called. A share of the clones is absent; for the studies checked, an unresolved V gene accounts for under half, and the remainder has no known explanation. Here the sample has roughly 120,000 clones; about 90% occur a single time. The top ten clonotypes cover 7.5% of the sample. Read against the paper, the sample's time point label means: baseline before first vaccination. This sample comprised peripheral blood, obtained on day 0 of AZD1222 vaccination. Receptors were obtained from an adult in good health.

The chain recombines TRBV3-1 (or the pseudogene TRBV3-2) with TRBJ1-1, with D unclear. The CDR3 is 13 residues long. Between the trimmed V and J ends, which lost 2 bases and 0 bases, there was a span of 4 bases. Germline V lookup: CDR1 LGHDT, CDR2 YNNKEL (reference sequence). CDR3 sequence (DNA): TGTGCCAGCAGCCAAAACCTGAACACTGAAGCTTTCTTT. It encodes CASSQNLNTEAFF.

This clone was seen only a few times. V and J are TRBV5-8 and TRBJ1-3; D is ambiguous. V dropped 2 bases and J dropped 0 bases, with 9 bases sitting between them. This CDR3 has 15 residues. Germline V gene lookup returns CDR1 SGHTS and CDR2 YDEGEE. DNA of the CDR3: TGTGCCAGCAGCTTTATCTTCAACTCTGGAAACACCATATATTTT. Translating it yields CASSFIFNSGNTIYF.

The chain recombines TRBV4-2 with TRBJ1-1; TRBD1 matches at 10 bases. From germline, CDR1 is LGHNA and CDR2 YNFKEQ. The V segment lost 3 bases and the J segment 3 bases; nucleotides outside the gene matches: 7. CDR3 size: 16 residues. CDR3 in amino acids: CASSQGQGIGYTEAFF. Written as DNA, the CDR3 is TGTGCCAGCAGCCAGGGACAGGGGATTGGGTACACTGAAGCTTTCTTT.

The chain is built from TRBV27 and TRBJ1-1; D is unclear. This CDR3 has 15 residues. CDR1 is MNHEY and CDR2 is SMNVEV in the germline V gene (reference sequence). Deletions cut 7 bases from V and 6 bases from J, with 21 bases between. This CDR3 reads CASIMSSDGIAEAFF. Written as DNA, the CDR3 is TGTGCCAGCATTATGTCCTCGGACGGGATCGCTGAAGCTTTCTTT.

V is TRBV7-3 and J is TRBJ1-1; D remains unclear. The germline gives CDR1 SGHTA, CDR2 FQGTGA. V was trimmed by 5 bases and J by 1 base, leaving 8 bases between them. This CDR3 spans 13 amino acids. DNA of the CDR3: TGTGCCAGCAGCCCAGAGGCGAACACTGAAGCTTTCTTT. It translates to CASSPEANTEAFF.

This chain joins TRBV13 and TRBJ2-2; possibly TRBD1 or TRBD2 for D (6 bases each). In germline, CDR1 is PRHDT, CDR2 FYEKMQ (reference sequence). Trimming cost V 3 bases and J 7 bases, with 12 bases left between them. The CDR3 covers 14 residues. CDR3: CASSFLRGLGELFF. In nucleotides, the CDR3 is TGTGCCAGCAGCTTCCTCCGGGGGCTCGGGGAGCTGTTTTTT. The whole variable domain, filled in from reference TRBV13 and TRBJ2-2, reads AAGVIQSPRHLIKEKRETATLKCYPIPRHDTVYWYQQGPGQDPQFLISFYEKMQSDKGSIPDRFSAQQFSDYHSELNMSSLELGDSALYFCASSFLRGLGELFFGEGSRLTVL.